The clone carrying this T cell receptor beta chain has more than one count but fewer than ten. This specimen belongs to a study of blood T cell repertoires in COVID-19. Whole-study context: COVID-19 samples from acute and convalescent phases originated in the United States, Italy and Spain. Sample material is recorded as cDNA or gDNA derived from T cells, B-cell-depleted T cells, or PBMCs.

Deletions cut 0 bases from V and 7 bases from J, with 10 bases between. The length of the CDR3 is 14 residues. Germline lookup yields CDR1 LNHNV and CDR2 YYDKDF (reference sequence). Under the authors' procedure: The assay estimated nucleated cells by amplifying reference gene primers. Sequencing was performed with immunoSEQ multiplex PCR; in TCRdb, only in-frame clones are kept and a portion is missing. V and J calls and clone size are given by that table; D and trimming were obtained from the DNA. The sample holds 200,000 or so clones, 80% to 90% seen once. This TCR was sampled from a man in his fifties who had recovered from COVID-19. Material for sequencing was peripheral blood. V usage is TRBV15 and J usage is TRBJ1-5; D is unclear. CDR3 sequence reads: CATSRDYGNQPQHF. The CDR3 coding sequence is TGTGCCACCAGCAGAGATTACGGGAACCAGCCCCAGCATTTT.